These T cell receptor beta chains were read from a single sample in a study of cytotoxic CD8 clonotypes in ibrutinib-treated CLL. The repertoire was sequenced with immunoSEQ multiplex PCR; TCRdb's copy has only in-frame clones and lacks some. In the table there are 150,000 to 200,000 clones, roughly 84% of which are singletons. Here the sequenced sample was PBMCs, taken at disease progression, from a patient treated with ibrutinib. These receptors originate from a human donor with chronic lymphocytic leukemia. CDR3s include the opening cysteine and the closing phenylalanine or tryptophan. A D gene is named only where the DNA matches it firmly. For some rows the clone size is stated as once, few or many, or as a class when expanded; others skip it.

d_call j_call clone_size v_call cdr3_aa cdr3_nt
TRBD2 TRBJ2-1 . TRBV29-1 CSVQPITTSGIYNEQFF TGCAGCGTCCAACCTATAACGACTAGCGGAATCTACAATGAGCAGTTCTTC
. TRBJ1-4 . TRBV29-1 CSATVGTLGEKLFF TGCAGCGCGACTGTAGGGACATTAGGCGAAAAACTGTTTTTT
. TRBJ2-3 . TRBV27 CPRESSTDTQYF TGTCCCAGGGAGAGTAGCACAGATACGCAGTATTTT
. TRBJ2-3 . TRBV2 CASRGGPGHGTDTQYF TGTGCCAGCAGGGGGGGACCGGGACACGGCACAGATACGCAGTATTTT
. TRBJ2-3 . TRBV7-3 CASSLNAASTDTQYF TGTGCCAGCAGCTTAAACGCTGCTAGCACAGATACGCAGTATTTT
. TRBJ2-1 . TRBV5-6 CASSRAHEQFF TGTGCCAGCAGCCGGGCCCATGAGCAGTTCTTC
. TRBJ1-5 . TRBV4-2 CASSQESPYSNQPQHF TGTGCCAGCAGCCAAGAGTCACCCTATAGCAATCAGCCCCAGCATTTT
TRBD1 TRBJ2-7 . TRBV4-1 CASSHVGQGGDEQYF TGCGCCAGCAGCCACGTTGGACAGGGCGGCGACGAGCAGTACTTC
. TRBJ2-7 few TRBV6-6 CASRSGTGIEQYF TGTGCCAGCCGTTCCGGGACGGGGATCGAGCAGTACTTC
. TRBJ2-5 . TRBV12-5 CASGPSLETQYF TGTGCTAGTGGCCCGAGCTTGGAGACCCAGTACTTC
. TRBJ2-3 . TRBV5-4 CASSRPGGGSAPDTQYF TGTGCCAGCAGCCGACCGGGGGGCGGGAGTGCCCCAGATACGCAGTATTTT
. TRBJ2-3 . TRBV6-1 CASIQDLGVYTQYF TGTGCCAGCATCCAAGACTTGGGGGTGTATACGCAGTATTTT
TRBD1 TRBJ1-3 . TRBV5-1 CASSLAGTGGNTIYF TGCGCCAGCAGCTTGGCCGGGACAGGGGGAAACACCATATATTTT
. TRBJ2-7 . TRBV5-4 CASSVAEGREQYF TGTGCCAGCAGCGTGGCGGAGGGCCGCGAGCAGTACTTC
. TRBJ1-1 . TRBV19 CASSLSVRRRNTEAFF TGTGCCAGTAGTTTGTCTGTGCGTCGTAGGAACACTGAAGCTTTCTTT
TRBD1 TRBJ1-3 . TRBV5-1 CASSSTGGTGGNTIYF TGCGCCAGCAGCTCCACAGGGGGCACGGGTGGAAACACCATATATTTT
. TRBJ1-2 . TRBV6-1 CASSPTGYPWGYTF TGTGCCAGCAGCCCGACAGGCTACCCCTGGGGCTACACCTTC
. TRBJ1-4 . TRBV7-8 CASSYSPTTGTSNEKLFF TGTGCCAGCAGCTACAGTCCTACTACAGGGACATCTAATGAAAAACTGTTTTTT
. TRBJ2-3 . TRBV11-1 CASSLEGGMFTDTQYF TGTGCCAGCAGCTTGGAGGGCGGGATGTTCACAGATACGCAGTATTTT
TRBD2 TRBJ2-2 . TRBV10-1 CAPLAGDTGELFF TGCGCCCCACTAGCGGGAGACACCGGGGAGCTGTTTTTT
. TRBJ1-5 once TRBV4-2 CASSQGIQGTNQPQHF TGTGCCAGCAGCCAAGGGATCCAGGGGACCAATCAGCCCCAGCATTTT
TRBD2 TRBJ2-5 few TRBV19 CASAGESRETQYF TGTGCCAGTGCGGGAGAGTCCCGAGAGACCCAGTACTTC
. TRBJ2-2 . TRBV7-9 CASSLGSAGNTGELFF TGTGCCAGCAGCTTAGGGTCGGCAGGGAACACCGGGGAGCTGTTTTTT
. TRBJ1-1 many TRBV12-5 CASGLWENWNTEAFF TGTGCTAGTGGTTTGTGGGAGAACTGGAACACTGAAGCTTTCTTT
TRBD2 TRBJ2-7 . TRBV5-1 CASSLGLAASYEQYF TGCGCCAGCAGCTTGGGACTAGCGGCCTCCTACGAGCAGTACTTC
. TRBJ2-5 . TRBV11-3 CASSPSLGRGETQYF TGTGCCAGCAGCCCGTCGTTGGGGAGAGGGGAGACCCAGTACTTC
. TRBJ1-1 . TRBV5-1 CASSFYDFGGNTEAFF TGCGCCAGCAGCTTTTACGACTTTGGGGGCAACACTGAAGCTTTCTTT
. TRBJ1-2 . TRBV6-1 CASSYGDITAGYTF TGTGCCAGCAGCTATGGAGATATCACGGCTGGCTACACCTTC
. TRBJ2-7 . TRBV21-1 CASSKDNGRAAYEQYF TGTGCCAGCAGCAAAGATAACGGGAGGGCCGCCTACGAGCAGTACTTC
TRBD2 TRBJ2-7 . TRBV5-6 CASRTTSGRNSGEQYF TGTGCCAGCAGAACTACTAGCGGGAGAAACTCAGGCGAGCAGTACTTC
TRBD2 TRBJ2-3 . TRBV6-5 CASTRSGVETDTQYF TGTGCCAGCACTCGTAGCGGGGTGGAGACAGATACGCAGTATTTT
. TRBJ2-1 . TRBV12-5 CASGLNGPAVEQFF TGTGCTAGTGGTTTGAACGGCCCAGCGGTTGAGCAGTTCTTC
TRBD1 TRBJ1-2 . TRBV29-1 CSVEQGAYFYGYTF TGCAGCGTTGAACAGGGGGCCTATTTCTATGGCTACACCTTC
. TRBJ2-1 . TRBV28 CASSLFKRFEQFF TGTGCCAGCAGTTTATTCAAGCGCTTCGAGCAGTTCTTC
. TRBJ2-7 . TRBV6-5 CASSVTRNSYEQYF TGTGCCAGCAGTGTCACTAGAAACTCCTACGAGCAGTACTTC
. TRBJ1-1 . TRBV11-3 CASREVLNTEAFF TGTGCCAGCAGGGAGGTACTGAACACTGAAGCTTTCTTT
TRBD2 TRBJ2-3 . TRBV4-1 CASTTSGSPTDTQYF TGCGCCAGCACCACTAGCGGGAGTCCTACAGATACGCAGTATTTT
. TRBJ2-6 . TRBV7-9 CASSLAGRSTGANVLTF TGTGCCAGCAGCTTAGCAGGGCGGAGCACTGGGGCCAACGTCCTGACTTTC
. TRBJ1-1 . TRBV5-1 CASSLRVLRGGLGEAFF TGCGCCAGCAGCTTGCGTGTATTGAGGGGAGGGTTGGGTGAAGCTTTCTTT
. TRBJ2-1 . TRBV2 CASSEQGSSYNEQFF TGTGCCAGCAGTGAGCAGGGGTCCTCCTACAATGAGCAGTTCTTC
. TRBJ2-7 . TRBV19 CASSKQGASYEQYF TGTGCCAGTAGTAAGCAGGGAGCCTCCTACGAGCAGTACTTC
. TRBJ1-3 . TRBV27 CASSQTHGNTIYF TGTGCCAGCAGTCAGACCCACGGAAACACCATATATTTT
. TRBJ2-5 . TRBV18 CASSRGGDRETQYF TGTGCCAGCTCGCGGGGCGGGGATCGAGAGACCCAGTACTTC
TRBD1 TRBJ1-5 . TRBV28 CASPPAGGIQGGQPQHF TGTGCCAGCCCCCCGGCAGGGGGGATACAAGGCGGTCAGCCCCAGCATTTT
. TRBJ1-5 . TRBV19 CASTRYSNQPQHF TGTGCCAGTACCAGATATAGCAATCAGCCCCAGCATTTT
. TRBJ1-1 . TRBV4-1 CASSPTDSLNTEAFF TGCGCCAGCAGCCCTACGGACAGTCTAAACACTGAAGCTTTCTTT
. TRBJ2-1 . TRBV27 CASSLWGAGNSYNEQFF TGTGCCAGCTCCCTTTGGGGGGCCGGGAACTCCTACAATGAGCAGTTCTTC
. TRBJ2-7 . TRBV6-1 CASSEHRVSYEQYF TGTGCCAGCAGTGAACACAGGGTCTCCTACGAGCAGTACTTC
. TRBJ2-3 . TRBV30 CAWSYSSTDTQYF TGTGCCTGGAGTTATAGCAGCACAGATACGCAGTATTTT
TRBD1 TRBJ1-2 once TRBV2 CASSRDREGSNYGYTF TGTGCCAGCAGTAGGGACAGGGAGGGTTCTAACTATGGCTACACCTTC
. TRBJ2-6 . TRBV5-4 CASSFEGTGANVLTF TGTGCCAGCAGCTTTGAGGGGACTGGGGCCAACGTCCTGACTTTC
TRBD1 TRBJ2-1 . TRBV19 CASSIRGNEQFF TGTGCCAGTAGTATCAGGGGGAATGAGCAGTTCTTC
. TRBJ1-5 . TRBV28 CASTSGNQPQHF TGTGCCAGCACCTCTGGGAATCAGCCCCAGCATTTT
TRBD1 TRBJ2-2 . TRBV7-2 CASSLVGGGGELFF TGTGCCAGCAGCTTAGTAGGGGGCGGCGGGGAGCTGTTTTTT